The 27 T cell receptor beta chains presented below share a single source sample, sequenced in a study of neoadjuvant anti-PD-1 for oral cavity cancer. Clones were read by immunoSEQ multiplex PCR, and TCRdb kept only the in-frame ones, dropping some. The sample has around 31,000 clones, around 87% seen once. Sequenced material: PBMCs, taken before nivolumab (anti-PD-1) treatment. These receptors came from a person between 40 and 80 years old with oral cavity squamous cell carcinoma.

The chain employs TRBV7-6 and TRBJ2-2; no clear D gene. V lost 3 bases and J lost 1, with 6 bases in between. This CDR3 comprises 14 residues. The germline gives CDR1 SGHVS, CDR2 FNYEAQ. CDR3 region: CASSFAGNTGELFF. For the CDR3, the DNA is TGTGCCAGCAGCTTCGCAGGGAACACCGGGGAGCTGTTTTTT.

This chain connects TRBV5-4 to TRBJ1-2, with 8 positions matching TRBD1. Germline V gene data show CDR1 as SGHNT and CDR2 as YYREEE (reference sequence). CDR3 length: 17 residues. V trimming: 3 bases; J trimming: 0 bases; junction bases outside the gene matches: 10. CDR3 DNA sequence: TGTGCCAGCAGCTACCGACAGGGGTCTACCCCTAACTATGGCTACACCTTC. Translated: CASSYRQGSTPNYGYTF.

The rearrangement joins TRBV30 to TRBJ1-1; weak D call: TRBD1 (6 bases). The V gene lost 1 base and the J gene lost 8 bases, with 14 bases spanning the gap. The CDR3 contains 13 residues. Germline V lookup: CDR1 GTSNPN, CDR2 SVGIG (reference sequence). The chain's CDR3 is CAWSGTAAGEAFF. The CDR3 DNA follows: TGTGCCTGGAGTGGGACAGCGGCGGGGGAAGCTTTCTTT.

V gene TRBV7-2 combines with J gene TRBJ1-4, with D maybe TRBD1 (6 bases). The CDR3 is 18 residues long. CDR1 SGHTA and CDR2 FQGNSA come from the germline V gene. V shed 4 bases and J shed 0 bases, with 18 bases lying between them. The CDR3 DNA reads TGTGCCAGCAGCTCGCCTGACCGGGACACGTCAACTAATGAAAAACTGTTTTTT. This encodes CASSSPDRDTSTNEKLFF. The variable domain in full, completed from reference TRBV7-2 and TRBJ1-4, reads GAGVSQSPSNKVTEKGKDVELRCDPISGHTALYWYRQSLGQGLEFLIYFQGNSAPDKSGLPSDRFSAERTGGSVSTLTIQRTQQEDSAVYLCASSSPDRDTSTNEKLFFGSGTQLSVL.

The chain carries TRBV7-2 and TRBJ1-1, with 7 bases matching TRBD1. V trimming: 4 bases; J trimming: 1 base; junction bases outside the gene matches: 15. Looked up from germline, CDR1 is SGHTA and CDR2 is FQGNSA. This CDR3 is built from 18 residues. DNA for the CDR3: TGTGCCAGCAGCTCCTCTTACCGGGACAGATTCACGAACACTGAAGCTTTCTTT. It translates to CASSSSYRDRFTNTEAFF.

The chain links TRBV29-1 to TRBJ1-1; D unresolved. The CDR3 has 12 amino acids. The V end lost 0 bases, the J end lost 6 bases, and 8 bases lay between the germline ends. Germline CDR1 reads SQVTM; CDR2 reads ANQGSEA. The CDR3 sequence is CSVEENEAEAFF. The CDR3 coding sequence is TGCAGCGTTGAAGAGAACGAAGCTGAAGCTTTCTTT.

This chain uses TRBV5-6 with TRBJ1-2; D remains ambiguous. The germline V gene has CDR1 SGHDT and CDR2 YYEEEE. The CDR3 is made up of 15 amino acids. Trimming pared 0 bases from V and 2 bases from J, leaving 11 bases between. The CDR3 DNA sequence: TGTGCCAGCAGCTTGGGGGCGGGGTTAAACTATGGCTACACCTTC. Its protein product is CASSLGAGLNYGYTF.

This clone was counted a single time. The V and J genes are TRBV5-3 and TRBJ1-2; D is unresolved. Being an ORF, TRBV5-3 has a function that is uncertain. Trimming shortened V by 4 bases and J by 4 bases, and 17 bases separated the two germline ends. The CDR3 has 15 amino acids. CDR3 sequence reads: CARSLSGGVPYGYTF. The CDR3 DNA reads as TGTGCCAGAAGCCTGAGCGGCGGGGTCCCCTATGGCTACACCTTC.

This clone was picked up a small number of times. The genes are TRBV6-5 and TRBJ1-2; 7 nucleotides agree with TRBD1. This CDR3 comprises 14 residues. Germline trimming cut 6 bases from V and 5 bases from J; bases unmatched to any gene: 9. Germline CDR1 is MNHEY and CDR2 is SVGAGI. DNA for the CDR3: TGTGCCAGCAGCAGACAGGGAATTGGTTATGGCTACACCTTC. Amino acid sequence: CASSRQGIGYGYTF.

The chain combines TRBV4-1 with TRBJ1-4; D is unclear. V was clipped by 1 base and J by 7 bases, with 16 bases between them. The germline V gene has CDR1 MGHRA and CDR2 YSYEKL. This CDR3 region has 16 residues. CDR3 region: CASSQGSGLGGEKLFF. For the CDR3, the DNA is TGCGCCAGCAGCCAAGGTAGCGGTTTAGGAGGTGAAAAACTGTTTTTT.

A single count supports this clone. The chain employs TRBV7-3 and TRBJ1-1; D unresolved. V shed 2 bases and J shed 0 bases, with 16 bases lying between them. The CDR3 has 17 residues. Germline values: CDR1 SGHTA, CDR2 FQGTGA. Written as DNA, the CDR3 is TGTGCCAGCAGCTTAGGCGGAGGGCCAACCATGAACACTGAAGCTTTCTTT. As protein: CASSLGGGPTMNTEAFF.

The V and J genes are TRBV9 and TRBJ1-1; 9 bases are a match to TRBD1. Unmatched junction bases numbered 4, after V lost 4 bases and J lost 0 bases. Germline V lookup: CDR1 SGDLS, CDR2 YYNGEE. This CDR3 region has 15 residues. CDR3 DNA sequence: TGTGCCAGCAGCTCACAGGGGGCCGTGAACACTGAAGCTTTCTTT. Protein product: CASSSQGAVNTEAFF.

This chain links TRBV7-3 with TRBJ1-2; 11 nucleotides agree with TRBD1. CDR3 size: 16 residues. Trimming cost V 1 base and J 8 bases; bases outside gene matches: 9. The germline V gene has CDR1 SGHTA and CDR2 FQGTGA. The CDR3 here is CASSLNPGQGARGYTF. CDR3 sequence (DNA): TGTGCCAGCAGCTTAAACCCCGGACAGGGGGCGAGAGGCTACACCTTC.

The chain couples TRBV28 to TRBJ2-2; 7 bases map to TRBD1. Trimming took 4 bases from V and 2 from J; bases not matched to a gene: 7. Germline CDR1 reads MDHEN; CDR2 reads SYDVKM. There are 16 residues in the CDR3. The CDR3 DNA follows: TGTGCCAGCAGTTCTCAAACAGGGGAAAACACCGGGGAGCTGTTTTTT. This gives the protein CASSSQTGENTGELFF. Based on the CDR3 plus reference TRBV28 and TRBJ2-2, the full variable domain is DVKVTQSSRYLVKRTGEKVFLECVQDMDHENMFWYRQDPGLGLRLIYFSYDVKMKEKGDIPEGYSVSREKKERFSLILESASTNQTSMYLCASSSQTGENTGELFFGEGSRLTVL.

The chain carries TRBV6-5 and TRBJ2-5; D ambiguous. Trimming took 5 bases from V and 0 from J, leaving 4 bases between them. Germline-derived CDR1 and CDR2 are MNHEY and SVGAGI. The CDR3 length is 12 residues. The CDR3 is CASSQDQETQYF. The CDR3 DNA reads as TGTGCCAGCAGTCAGGACCAAGAGACCCAGTACTTC.

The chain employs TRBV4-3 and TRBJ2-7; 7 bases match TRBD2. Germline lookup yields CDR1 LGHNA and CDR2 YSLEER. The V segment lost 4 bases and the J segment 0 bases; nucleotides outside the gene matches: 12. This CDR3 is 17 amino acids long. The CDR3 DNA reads TGCGCCAGCAGCCCTCCGAGGGGCAGGGAGGGCTCCTACGAGCAGTACTTC. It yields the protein CASSPPRGREGSYEQYF.

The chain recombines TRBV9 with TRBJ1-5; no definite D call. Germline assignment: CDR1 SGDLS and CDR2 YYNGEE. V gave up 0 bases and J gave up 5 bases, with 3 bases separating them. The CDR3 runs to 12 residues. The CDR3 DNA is TGTGCCAGCAGCGTAGGACATCAGCCCCAGCATTTT. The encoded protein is CASSVGHQPQHF.

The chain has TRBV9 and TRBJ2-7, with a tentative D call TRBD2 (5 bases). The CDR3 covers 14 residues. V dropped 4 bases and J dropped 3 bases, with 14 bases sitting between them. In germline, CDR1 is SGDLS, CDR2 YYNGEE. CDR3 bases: TGTGCCAGCAGCCCCGCGGGTCAGGTCTACGAGCAGTACTTC. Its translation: CASSPAGQVYEQYF.

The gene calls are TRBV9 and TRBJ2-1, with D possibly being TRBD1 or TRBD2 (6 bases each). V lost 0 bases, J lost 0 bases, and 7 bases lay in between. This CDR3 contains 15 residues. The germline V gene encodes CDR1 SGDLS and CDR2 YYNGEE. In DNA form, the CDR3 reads TGTGCCAGCAGCGTAGAGGGGGGCTCCTACAATGAGCAGTTCTTC. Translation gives CASSVEGGSYNEQFF.

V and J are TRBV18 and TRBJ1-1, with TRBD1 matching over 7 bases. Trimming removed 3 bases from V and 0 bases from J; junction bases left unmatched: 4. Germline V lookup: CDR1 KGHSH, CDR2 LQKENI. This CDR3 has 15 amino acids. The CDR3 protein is CASSPQTGMNTEAFF. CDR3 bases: TGTGCCAGCTCACCCCAGACAGGGATGAACACTGAAGCTTTCTTT.

The CDR3: CASSFYVAGYTGELFF. For the CDR3, the DNA is TGTGCCAGCAGCTTTTATGTAGCGGGGTACACCGGGGAGCTGTTTTTT. J is TRBJ2-2 and V is TRBV5-6, with 8 bases matching TRBD2. This CDR3 spans 16 amino acids. Trimming took 2 bases from V and 3 from J; bases not matched to a gene: 6. CDR1 SGHDT and CDR2 YYEEEE come from the germline V gene.

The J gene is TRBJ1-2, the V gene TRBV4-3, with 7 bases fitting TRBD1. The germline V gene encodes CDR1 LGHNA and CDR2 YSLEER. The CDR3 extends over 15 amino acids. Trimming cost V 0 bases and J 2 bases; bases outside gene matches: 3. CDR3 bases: TGCGCCAGCAGCCAAGAGAACAGGGGAAACTATGGCTACACCTTC. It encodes CASSQENRGNYGYTF.

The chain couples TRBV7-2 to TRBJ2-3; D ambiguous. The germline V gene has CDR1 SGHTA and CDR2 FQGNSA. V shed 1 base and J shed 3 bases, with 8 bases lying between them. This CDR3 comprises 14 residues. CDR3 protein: CASSLGLLTDTQYF. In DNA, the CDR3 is TGTGCCAGCAGCTTAGGACTGTTAACAGATACGCAGTATTTT.

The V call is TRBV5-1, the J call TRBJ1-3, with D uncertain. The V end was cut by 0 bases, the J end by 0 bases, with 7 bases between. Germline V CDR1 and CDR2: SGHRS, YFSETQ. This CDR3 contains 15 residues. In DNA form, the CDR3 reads TGCGCCAGCAGCTTGGCCGGGTCCTCTGGAAACACCATATATTTT. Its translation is CASSLAGSSGNTIYF.

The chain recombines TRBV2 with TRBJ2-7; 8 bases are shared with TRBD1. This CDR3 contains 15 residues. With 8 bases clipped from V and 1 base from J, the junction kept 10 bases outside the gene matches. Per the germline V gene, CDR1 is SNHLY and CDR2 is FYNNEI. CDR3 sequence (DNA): TGTGCCAGCCGGCGTGGACAGGGACCTTCCTACGAGCAGTACTTC. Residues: CASRRGQGPSYEQYF.

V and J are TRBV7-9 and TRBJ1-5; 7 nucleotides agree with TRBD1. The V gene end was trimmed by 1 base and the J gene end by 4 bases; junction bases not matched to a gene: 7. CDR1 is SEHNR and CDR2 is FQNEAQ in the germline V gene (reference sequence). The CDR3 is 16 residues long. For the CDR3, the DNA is TGTGCCAGCAGCTTAGGACAGGGAGACAGGAATCAGCCCCAGCATTTT. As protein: CASSLGQGDRNQPQHF.

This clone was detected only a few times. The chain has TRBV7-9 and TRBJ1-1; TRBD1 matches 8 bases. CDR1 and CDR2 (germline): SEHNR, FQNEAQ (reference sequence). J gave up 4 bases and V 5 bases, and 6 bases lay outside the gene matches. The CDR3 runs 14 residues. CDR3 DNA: TGTGCCAGCAGCACACAGGGGGGTGGCACTGAAGCTTTCTTT. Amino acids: CASSTQGGGTEAFF.